This T cell receptor beta chain appears in the sequencing data of a study of blood T cell repertoires in COVID-19. Study information: The United States, Italy and Spain provided the acute and convalescent COVID-19 samples.

Followed longitudinally, the Seattle patients had been enrolled during active infection. Source study methods: Amplified reference gene primers provided the basis for estimating nucleated cell counts. Clones were sequenced by immunoSEQ multiplex PCR, and TCRdb holds only the in-frame ones, with some missing. The DNA was the basis for D and trimming; V, J and clone size are from that table. The table records 70,000 to 95,000 clones, 75% to 85% of them present only once. J was trimmed by 8 bases and V by 6 bases; bases with no gene match: 6. The CDR3 contains 14 residues. CDR1 and CDR2 (germline): MNHEY, SVGAGI.

The chain uses TRBV6-5 and TRBJ1-6; 8 nucleotides match TRBD1. Sequenced sample: peripheral blood. The TCR comes from a man aged 60 to 69 with COVID-19, enrolled during active disease. The CDR3 here is CASSPTGVYSPLHF. CDR3 sequence (DNA): TGTGCCAGCAGCCCGACAGGGGTGTATTCACCCCTCCACTTT.